Here is one T cell receptor (beta chain) with its context. Its antigen remains unidentified. The data were taken from a study of cytomegalovirus exposure and HLA in healthy donors. The study, taken as a whole, reports: Productive status was seen about 87% or about 30% of the time for most TCR beta V segments in an earlier analysis. Researchers reported from a later analysis that most CMV-associated TCR beta chains appeared HLA-restricted.

From germline, CDR1 is SGHTA and CDR2 FQGTGA. Unmatched junction bases numbered 18, after V lost 7 bases and J lost 8 bases. The CDR3 sequence is 16 residues long. 13 Jbeta primers and 60 Vbeta primers were used for the PCR. The table came from immunoSEQ multiplex PCR; TCRdb's copy has only in-frame clones and leaves some out. The sample has 130,000 to 150,000 clones, about four fifths seen once; the top ten hold roughly 4%. The sequence was collected from a man aged 35 to 55 in good health and CMV-seropositive. Sequenced input: PBMCs. V usage is TRBV7-3 and J usage is TRBJ1-2; 8 bases align to TRBD1. CDR3 nucleotide sequence: TGTGCCAGCACCCCCAGCTCTATAGACAGGGGATTAGGCTACACCTTC. Encoded protein: CASTPSSIDRGLGYTF.